This T cell receptor beta chain was documented in a study of blood T cell repertoires in COVID-19 (TCRdb year 2020). As for the study more broadly: Samples covering the acute and convalescent phases of COVID-19 were provided by collaborators in the United States, Italy and Spain. The prospective study material was composed of cDNA or gDNA derived from T cells, B-cell-depleted T cells, or PBMCs. The dataset comprised deeply sampled blood TCRbeta repertoires from subjects exposed to, actively infected with, or recovered from COVID-19. The repertoires were made available in a free public database intended to serve as a resource for research on the immune response to SARS-CoV-2. The samples were drawn from the first 160 participants of the ongoing ImmuneRACE study and from 1,200 or so subjects provided by 6 global collaborators. The sample metadata nearly always contained a de-identified subject ID, COVID-19 status, age in years and sex. HLA class I and class II types, where available, came from metadata supplied by the sample provider rather than from assay-based typing.

What the research found in general, with its limitations: The amount of clinical and demographic metadata varied by source and participant and was provided uncurated.

The collaborating institutions used their own protocols to collect whole blood in K2EDTA tubes. For TCRbeta analysis, collaborators shipped samples as frozen whole blood, isolated PBMCs, or DNA extracted from either of those sample types. The table lists this clone with a few counts. There is no known antigen for this receptor. No clone much larger than this one lies a single base away; base qualities are absent. TCRbeta CDR3 regions were amplified from genomic DNA by means of the immunoSEQ Assay, a bias-controlled multiplex PCR. The source study handled its data this way. The number of nucleated cells in each sample was estimated by amplification of reference gene primers within the assay. Sequence reads were collapsed and filtered to measure the absolute abundance of every unique TCRbeta CDR3 rearrangement. For each sample, productive Simpson clonality was calculated as the square root of Simpson's diversity index over productive rearrangements. TCRdb stores this immuneACCESS table with in-frame sequences only. Part of the clones is absent; in the studies checked, under half of the shortfall reflects unresolved V genes, and no reason is known for the rest. V and J calls and clone size follow that table, whereas D and trimming were derived from the DNA. In all, the sample holds more than 95,000 clones, and around three quarters of those were seen once. The top ten clones comprise 37% of the sample.

The clonotype was recovered from a man aged 35 to 55 with active or convalescent COVID-19. The sequenced sample consisted of peripheral blood.

The CDR3 in this case is CSVDPSGKNEQFF. The sequenced DNA is TGCAGCGTTGATCCTAGCGGGAAGAATGAGCAGTTCTTC. The chain is made from TRBV29-1 and TRBJ2-1, with 9 central nucleotides matching TRBD2. CDR1 and CDR2 were assigned from the germline V gene as SQVTM and ANQGSEA. Germline trimming: 3 bases from V, 7 bases from J; junction bases outside gene matches: 4. The CDR3 covers 13 residues, taking in both the cysteine and the phenylalanine. Of the read, only the CDR3 DNA is kept; its 39 bases are in frame from base 1.